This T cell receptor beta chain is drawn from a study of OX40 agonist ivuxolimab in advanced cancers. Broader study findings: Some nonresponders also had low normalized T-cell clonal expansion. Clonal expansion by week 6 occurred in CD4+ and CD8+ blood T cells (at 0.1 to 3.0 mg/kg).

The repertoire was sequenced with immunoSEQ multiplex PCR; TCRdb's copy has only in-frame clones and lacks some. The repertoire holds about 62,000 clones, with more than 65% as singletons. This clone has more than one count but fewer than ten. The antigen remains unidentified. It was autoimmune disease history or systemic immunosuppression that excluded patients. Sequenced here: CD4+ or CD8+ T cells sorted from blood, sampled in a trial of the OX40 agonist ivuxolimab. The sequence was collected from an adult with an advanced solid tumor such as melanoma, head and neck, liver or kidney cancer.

CDR3: CASRPPLQPQHF. For the CDR3, the DNA is TGTGCCAGCAGGCCCCCCCTCCAGCCCCAGCATTTT. The rearrangement joins TRBV6-1 to TRBJ1-5; D gene ambiguous. Trimming left V 6 bases short and J 7 bases short, with 10 bases between. CDR3 length equals 12 residues. Germline V gene lookup returns CDR1 MNHNS and CDR2 SASEGT.